This TCR beta chain was identified in a study of T-cell memory formation after mild COVID-19. One entry per CDR3 protein, called by TCRdb with MiXCR from the 5' RACE reads. The sample holds roughly 550,000 distinct CDR3 sequences, roughly 22% seen once. The source is an adult woman who had mild COVID-19 (a few samples of this study predate the infection). Cell type and time point are not known. The sequenced material came from PBMCs or a T cell subset sorted from them (not recorded which).

The CDR3 spells CASSLGWAQETQYF. The CDR3 nucleotides are TGTGCCAGCAGCTTAGGGTGGGCCCAAGAGACCCAGTACTTC. The J gene is TRBJ2-5, the V gene TRBV7-7; D gene uncertain. The germline gives CDR1 SSHAT, CDR2 FNYEAQ (reference sequence). This CDR3 region has 14 residues. V was pared by 1 base and J by 1 base, with 7 bases between. The full variable domain, in which reference TRBV7-7 and TRBJ2-5 provide the parts outside the CDR3, is GAGVSQSPRYKVTKRGQDVTLRCDPISSHATLYWYQQALGQGPEFLTYFNYEAQPDKSGLPSDRFSAERPEGSISTLTIQRTEQRDSAMYRCASSLGWAQETQYFGPGTRLLVL.